The next 30 T cell receptor beta chains were all read from a single sample in a study of shared clonotypes between healthy human individuals. Using immunoSEQ multiplex PCR, the repertoire was profiled, and TCRdb retains in-frame clones only, with some absent. The profile covers over 400,000 clones, with roughly 80% appearing a single time and roughly 12% taken by the ten largest. The sequencing input was PBMCs. These receptors were obtained from a woman in her 40s in good health. Some clones in this sample may be carry-over from other donors' samples.

The chain's CDR3 is CAISDGGTYEQYF. CDR3 coding DNA: TGTGCCATCAGTGACGGGGGCACCTACGAGCAGTACTTC. The chain links TRBV10-3 to TRBJ2-7; either TRBD1 or TRBD2 may fit D (6 bases each). The CDR3 runs 13 residues. Germline CDR1 is ENHRY and CDR2 is SYGVKD. Trimming removed 3 bases at V and 2 bases at J, with 8 bases between.

This chain uses TRBV19 with TRBJ2-1, with 10 positions matching TRBD1. Germline V gene data show CDR1 as LNHDA and CDR2 as SQIVND (reference sequence). With 4 bases clipped from V and 9 bases from J, the junction kept 12 bases outside the gene matches. This CDR3 contains 16 residues. Here the CDR3 DNA reads TGTGCCAGTAGTAAAATAACCGGGACAGGGGTGCGTGAGCAGTTCTTC. Translation: CASSKITGTGVREQFF.

The chain recombines TRBV11-3 with TRBJ1-5; D gene unclear. Trimming shortened V by 6 bases and J by 4 bases, and 13 bases separated the two germline ends. This CDR3 spans 14 amino acids. Germline values: CDR1 SGHNT, CDR2 YENEEA. The CDR3 here is CASRMDGLNQPQHF. The DNA of the CDR3 is TGTGCCAGCAGAATGGACGGCCTGAATCAGCCCCAGCATTTT. The whole variable domain, remainder taken from reference TRBV11-3 and TRBJ1-5, is EAGVVQSPRYKIIEKKQPVAFWCNPISGHNTLYWYLQNLGQGPELLIRYENEEAVDDSQLPKDRFSAERLKGVDSTLKIQPAELGDSAVYLCASRMDGLNQPQHFGDGTRLSIL.

This clone was seen once. The rearrangement uses TRBV7-2 and TRBJ2-5, with D unclear. CDR1 SGHTA and CDR2 FQGNSA come from the germline V gene. With 5 bases removed from V and 13 bases from J, the gap between germline ends came to 17 bases. The CDR3 is 12 residues long. The CDR3, as DNA: TGTGCCAGCAGCCCAGCTAGTGGGCGGTGGTACTTC. Its protein product is CASSPASGRWYF.

The chain combines TRBV28 with TRBJ1-5; D perhaps matches TRBD1 (6 bases). The CDR3 runs to 17 residues. Germline assignment: CDR1 MDHEN and CDR2 SYDVKM. V was pared by 7 bases and J by 6 bases, with 25 bases between. The CDR3 loop reads CASTPFGDKTVSQPQHF. CDR3 sequence (DNA): TGTGCCAGCACCCCTTTTGGGGACAAGACAGTTTCTCAGCCCCAGCATTTT. Together with reference TRBV28 and TRBJ1-5, the CDR3 gives the full variable domain: DVKVTQSSRYLVKRTGEKVFLECVQDMDHENMFWYRQDPGLGLRLIYFSYDVKMKEKGDIPEGYSVSREKKERFSLILESASTNQTSMYLCASTPFGDKTVSQPQHFGDGTRLSIL.

V gene TRBV29-1 combines with J gene TRBJ1-2, with 12 bases that match TRBD1. CDR1 is SQVTM and CDR2 is ANQGSEA in the germline V gene. The V gene end was trimmed by 6 bases and the J gene end by 4 bases; junction bases not matched to a gene: 15. The CDR3 loop spans 17 amino acids. Written as DNA, the CDR3 is TGCAGCGTCGCCCGGAGGGGACAGGGGGCGATAGGCTATGGCTACACCTTC. The encoded protein is CSVARRGQGAIGYGYTF.

The genes are TRBV28 and TRBJ2-3, with 7 positions matching TRBD1. The germline V gene encodes CDR1 MDHEN and CDR2 SYDVKM. J was trimmed by 7 bases and V by 5 bases; bases with no gene match: 12. The length of the CDR3 is 15 residues. The CDR3 DNA is TGTGCCAGCAGTACCCGGGACAGCCCTCAATATACGCAGTATTTT. Its protein is CASSTRDSPQYTQYF.

J is TRBJ1-1 and V is TRBV5-1; TRBD1 agrees at 7 bases. Germline trimming cut 2 bases from V and 3 bases from J; bases unmatched to any gene: 4. The CDR3 runs 14 residues. Germline-derived CDR1 and CDR2 are SGHRS and YFSETQ. In nucleotides, the CDR3 is TGCGCCAGCAGCTTACAGGGGAGTGACACTGAAGCTTTCTTT. Translating it yields CASSLQGSDTEAFF.

The V call is TRBV30, the J call TRBJ2-7, with D possibly called TRBD1 or TRBD2 (6 bases each). The germline gives CDR1 GTSNPN, CDR2 SVGIG (reference sequence). This CDR3 contains 14 residues. V was pared by 1 base and J by 2 bases, with 12 bases between. This CDR3 reads CAWSDLGGTYEQYF. The CDR3 DNA is TGTGCCTGGAGTGACTTGGGGGGCACCTACGAGCAGTACTTC.

This clone appeared a single time. The gene calls are TRBV25-1 and TRBJ2-1, with 7 bases matching TRBD2. Germline lookup yields CDR1 MGHDK and CDR2 SYGVNS. V dropped 3 bases and J dropped 1; count of bases not matched to a gene: 6. There are 16 residues in the CDR3. CDR3 nucleotides: TGTGCCAGCAGTGATGGCGGACTAGAATCCTACAATGAGCAGTTCTTC. This gives the protein CASSDGGLESYNEQFF.

V usage is TRBV18 and J usage is TRBJ2-7, with D possibly TRBD1 on 7 matching bases. Germline-derived CDR1 and CDR2 are KGHSH and LQKENI. This CDR3 is built from 19 residues. V lost 4 bases and J lost 0, with 25 bases in between. The CDR3: CASSQNGGGGAPLSYEQYF. For the CDR3, the DNA is TGTGCCAGCTCACAAAACGGAGGAGGGGGCGCGCCCCTCTCCTACGAGCAGTACTTC.

This clone was seen once. This is likely an artifact of a read error, given a far larger clone one base away. This chain links TRBV7-8 with TRBJ2-5, with 7 bases lining up with TRBD2. Per germline, CDR1 SGHVS and CDR2 FQNEAQ. CDR3 size: 13 residues. Trimming took 5 bases from V and 2 from J; bases not matched to a gene: 2. CDR3: CASSQGLQETQYF. Here the CDR3 DNA reads TGTGCCAGCAGCCAGGGACTACAAGAGACCCAGTACTTC.

On this clone itself: A read error is likely here: a far larger clone is one base away. J is TRBJ1-1 and V is TRBV29-1; D is unclear. CDR1 is SQVTM, CDR2 ANQGSEA, per germline. The CDR3 contains 13 residues. The V and J ends lost 7 bases and 2 bases respectively, with 14 bases between them. The CDR3 DNA is TGCAGCGGTCGACTCCTGGGAAACACTGAAGCTTTCTTT. Translating gives CSGRLLGNTEAFF.

The rearrangement uses TRBV6-6 and TRBJ2-7; TRBD2 matches 7 bases. The CDR3 totals 12 residues. The germline V gene has CDR1 MNHNY and CDR2 SVGAGI (reference sequence). The trim removed 5 bases at V and 4 bases at J, leaving 2 bases unmatched. The CDR3 loop reads CASSRGGYEQYF. CDR3 nucleotides: TGTGCCAGCAGTCGCGGGGGTTACGAGCAGTACTTC.

In this sample, this clone turned up once. A read error is the likely source, as a far larger clone sits one nucleotide away. This sample includes further DNA sequences coding for the same CDR3. This chain joins TRBV5-1 and TRBJ1-5, with D perhaps TRBD1 (5 bases). CDR3 length: 15 amino acids. Germline V gene data show CDR1 as SGHRS and CDR2 as YFSETQ. The CDR3 nucleotides read TGCGCTAGCAGCTTGGGACCGCTTAGCAATCAGCCCCAGCATTTT. It translates to CASSLGPLSNQPQHF.

The V call is TRBV11-2, the J call TRBJ1-2; TRBD1 matches at 8 bases. Looked up from germline, CDR1 is SGHAT and CDR2 is FQNNGV. The ends lost 4 bases at V and 7 bases at J; junction bases unmatched: 2. This CDR3 is 12 amino acids long. In nucleotides, the CDR3 is TGTGCCAGCAGCTCGGACAGGGTTGGCTACACCTTC. This encodes CASSSDRVGYTF.

This chain connects TRBV6-4 to TRBJ2-1; maybe TRBD2 (6 bases). The CDR3 totals 14 residues. Germline-derived CDR1 and CDR2 are MRHNA and SNTAGT. V dropped 4 bases and J dropped 6 bases, with 13 bases sitting between them. CDR3 DNA: TGTGCCAGCAGTGCCGGGGACGGGGGCAATGAGCAGTTCTTC. As protein: CASSAGDGGNEQFF.

This clone appeared once. This CDR3 reads CASSHGTSGLYEQYF. CDR3 DNA: TGTGCCAGCAGCCACGGGACTAGCGGACTTTACGAGCAGTACTTC. The J gene is TRBJ2-7, the V gene TRBV5-4, with 11 bases fitting TRBD2. The V gene's germline CDR1 is SGHNT and CDR2 YYREEE (reference sequence). V was pared by 4 bases and J by 4 bases, with 7 bases of the junction left unmatched. The CDR3 sequence is 15 residues long.

This chain connects TRBV2 to TRBJ2-6; D gene unclear. The CDR3 length is 13 residues. V dropped 7 bases and J dropped 5 bases, with 9 bases sitting between them. Germline values: CDR1 SNHLY, CDR2 FYNNEI. The CDR3: CASTPEWANVLTF. The CDR3 DNA reads TGTGCCAGCACCCCGGAGTGGGCCAACGTCCTGACTTTC.

About this clone itself: The likely explanation is a read error, given a far larger clone one base away. Distinct nucleotide sequences in the sample also encode this CDR3. The chain employs TRBV29-1 and TRBJ1-1, with D tentatively TRBD1 (5 bases). The CDR3 extends over 14 amino acids. Trimming left V 6 bases short and J 8 bases short, with 22 bases between. Germline V lookup: CDR1 SQVTM, CDR2 ANQGSEA. The CDR3: CSVANRDSFLEAFF. Here the CDR3 DNA reads TGCAGCGTAGCAAACCGAGACAGCTTTTTAGAAGCTTTCTTT.

This clone occurred many times. For the CDR3, the DNA is TGTGCCATCACGGCTAGCGGGAGGTATGAGCAGTTCTTC. This encodes CAITASGRYEQFF. The chain uses TRBV10-3 and TRBJ2-1, with 11 nucleotides matching TRBD2. Germline assignment: CDR1 ENHRY and CDR2 SYGVKD. The V gene end was trimmed by 7 bases and the J gene end by 8 bases; junction bases not matched to a gene: 4. CDR3 length: 13 amino acids.

This clone appeared once. V usage is TRBV28 and J usage is TRBJ1-5, with D possibly matching TRBD1 (6 bases). The ends were cut back, 11 bases at V and 4 bases at J, with 15 bases in the middle. Germline CDR1 and CDR2: MDHEN and SYDVKM. This CDR3 contains 13 residues. The CDR3 bases are TGTGCCGGCCAGGACAGCGGAAATCAGCCCCAGCATTTT. Residues: CAGQDSGNQPQHF.

The chain joins TRBV27 to TRBJ1-1, with TRBD1 identical over 10 bases. Germline V gives CDR1 MNHEY, CDR2 SMNVEV (reference sequence). Trimming removed 6 bases from V and 3 bases from J; junction bases left unmatched: 7. The CDR3 has 15 amino acids. The CDR3: CASSPRQGADTEAFF. The CDR3 nucleotides read TGTGCCAGCAGCCCTAGACAGGGGGCTGACACTGAAGCTTTCTTT.

V is TRBV4-2 and J is TRBJ2-5, with D unclear. Germline values: CDR1 LGHNA, CDR2 YNFKEQ. The germline V and J ends were trimmed by 4 bases and 5 bases, with 17 bases remaining between them. The CDR3 consists of 15 residues. The chain's CDR3 is CASSPAGLDVETQYF. In DNA form, the CDR3 reads TGTGCCAGCAGCCCAGCCGGGCTAGACGTCGAGACCCAGTACTTC.

V gene TRBV5-1 combines with J gene TRBJ2-5; TRBD2 matches 9 bases. V was clipped by 2 bases and J by 3 bases; unmatched bases: 5. Per germline, CDR1 SGHRS and CDR2 YFSETQ. CDR3 length: 15 amino acids. The CDR3 nucleotides are TGCGCCAGCAGCTTCGGGTTAGCGGGAGAAGAGACCCAGTACTTC. It translates to CASSFGLAGEETQYF.

This chain joins TRBV5-1 and TRBJ2-2; D is undetermined. V was cut by 4 bases and J by 3 bases, with 7 bases left in between. The CDR3 is 13 residues long. CDR1 SGHRS and CDR2 YFSETQ come from the germline V gene. This CDR3 reads CASSNGYTGELFF. The CDR3 coding sequence is TGCGCCAGCAGCAATGGCTACACCGGGGAGCTGTTTTTT.

The chain uses TRBV5-6 and TRBJ2-7; D is unresolved. V was clipped by 3 bases and J by 1 base, with 17 bases between them. Per the germline V gene, CDR1 is SGHDT and CDR2 is YYEEEE. The CDR3 totals 16 residues. CDR3 coding DNA: TGTGCCAGCAGCTGGGAAGGCAGCGAATCTTCCTACGAGCAGTACTTC. Translated, it gives CASSWEGSESSYEQYF.

V is TRBV11-2 and J is TRBJ2-3; TRBD1 might be the D (6 bases). Trimming removed 5 bases at V and 4 bases at J, with 25 bases between. Germline V gene data show CDR1 as SGHAT and CDR2 as FQNNGV. This CDR3 comprises 18 residues. In DNA form, the CDR3 reads TGTGCCAGCAGCCAGAAGGGGCTAAGGGGGTACTTTTCAGATACGCAGTATTTT. Its translation is CASSQKGLRGYFSDTQYF. Using reference TRBV11-2 and TRBJ2-3 for the parts outside the CDR3, the full variable domain is EAGVAQSPRYKIIEKRQSVAFWCNPISGHATLYWYQQILGQGPKLLIQFQNNGVVDDSQLPKDRFSAERLKGVDSTLKIQPAKLEDSAVYLCASSQKGLRGYFSDTQYFGPGTRLTVL.

The chain uses TRBV11-2 and TRBJ2-5; D gene uncertain. The J call may be incorrect, as the DNA end agrees better with TRBJ2-7. The germline CDR1 and CDR2 sequences are SGHAT and FQNNGV. This CDR3 comprises 11 residues. The CDR3 here is CASSLVFEQYF. CDR3 DNA: TGTGCCAGCAGCTTAGTCTTCGAGCAGTACTTC.

This clone was found a few times. The genes are TRBV29-1 and TRBJ1-2, with TRBD1 matching over 9 bases. CDR3 length: 13 residues. Germline V lookup: CDR1 SQVTM, CDR2 ANQGSEA. V lost 7 bases to trimming and J lost 2 bases; unmatched junction nucleotides: 5. The CDR3 DNA reads TGCAGCGCCGCGGGGACAGGGAACTATGGCTACACCTTC. As protein: CSAAGTGNYGYTF.